One and the same sample provided the 13 T cell receptor beta chains below, sequenced in a study of T cell responses to AZD1222 COVID-19 vaccine. The repertoire was sequenced with immunoSEQ multiplex PCR; TCRdb's copy has only in-frame clones and lacks some. This table holds under 200,000 clones, approximately 90% found once. Sequenced here: peripheral blood, sampled on day 0 of AZD1222 vaccination. These receptors all come from an adult in good health.

The rearrangement links TRBV7-9 to TRBJ2-1; unclear D gene. The germline V gene has CDR1 SEHNR and CDR2 FQNEAQ (reference sequence). This CDR3 has 12 residues. V lost 6 bases and J lost 4, with 7 bases in between. CDR3 amino acids: CASRNGYNEQFF. Here the CDR3 DNA reads TGTGCCAGCAGGAACGGGTACAATGAGCAGTTCTTC.

The chain is built from TRBV7-2 and TRBJ1-2; D is possibly TRBD1 (6 bases). Germline CDR1 reads SGHTA; CDR2 reads FQGNSA. CDR3 length equals 15 residues. V shed 4 bases and J shed 0 bases, with 12 bases lying between them. The CDR3 here is CASSSRDTSNYGYTF. DNA of the CDR3: TGTGCCAGCAGCTCGAGGGACACCTCTAACTATGGCTACACCTTC.

The V call is TRBV5-4, the J call TRBJ2-5; D may be TRBD1 (6 bases). This CDR3 region has 14 residues. Trimming stripped 3 bases from V and 2 bases from J, with 11 bases between. The germline gives CDR1 SGHNT, CDR2 YYREEE (reference sequence). The DNA of the CDR3 is TGTGCCAGCAGCTCAGGGGCCCTACAAGAGACCCAGTACTTC. Amino acids: CASSSGALQETQYF.

The genes are TRBV5-1 and TRBJ2-1; possibly TRBD2 for D (5 bases). Trimming took 0 bases from V and 8 from J, leaving 15 bases between them. This CDR3 comprises 15 residues. Germline V gene sequence: CDR1 SGHRS, CDR2 YFSETQ. The CDR3: CASSLADLGADEQFF. The CDR3 DNA follows: TGCGCCAGCAGCTTGGCGGACCTGGGAGCAGATGAGCAGTTCTTC.

The chain carries TRBV6-2 or TRBV6-3 and TRBJ1-5; D is unclear. The ends were cut back, 2 bases at V and 2 bases at J, with 10 bases in the middle. This CDR3 region has 15 residues. Germline assignment: CDR1 MNHEY and CDR2 SVGEGT. This CDR3 is CASSYGRGGNQPQHF. As DNA, the CDR3 is TGTGCCAGCAGTTACGGACGCGGGGGCAATCAGCCCCAGCATTTT.

This clone has only one observation. J is TRBJ1-6 and V is TRBV18, with D hard to call. CDR1 KGHSH and CDR2 LQKENI come from the germline V gene. Trimming took 2 bases from V and 8 from J, leaving 19 bases between them. The CDR3 loop spans 17 amino acids. The CDR3 nucleotides are TGTGCCAGCTCACCATCTCTGGAGCTCCGGAGGTATTCACCCCTCCACTTT. Translating gives CASSPSLELRRYSPLHF. The full variable domain, completed using reference TRBV18 and TRBJ1-6, is NAGVMQNPRHLVRRRGQEARLRCSPMKGHSHVYWYRQLPEEGLKFMVYLQKENIIDESGMPKERFSAEFPKEGPSILRIQQVVRGDSAAYFCASSPSLELRRYSPLHFGNGTRLTVT.

CDR3 bases: TGTGCCAGCAGCCAGGGCAGTAGCGGGAGGAGCACAGATACGCAGTATTTT. It yields the protein CASSQGSSGRSTDTQYF. The chain is built from TRBV3-1 (or the pseudogene TRBV3-2) and TRBJ2-3; 10 bases fit TRBD2. The V gene end was trimmed by 3 bases and the J gene end by 0 bases; junction bases not matched to a gene: 6. CDR1 LGHDT and CDR2 YNNKEL come from the germline V gene (reference sequence). The CDR3 has 17 amino acids.

CDR3 DNA: TGTGCCACCAGCAGAGTTCAGAGCTCCTACAATGAGCAGTTCTTC. It encodes CATSRVQSSYNEQFF. The rearrangement uses TRBV15 and TRBJ2-1, with D hard to call. Trimming left V 1 base short and J 0 bases short, with 7 bases between. The CDR3 is made up of 15 amino acids. Germline V CDR1 and CDR2: LNHNV, YYDKDF (reference sequence).

The CDR3 sequence: CASSLAPGQLTLGYTF. The CDR3, as DNA: TGCGCCAGCAGCTTGGCGCCGGGACAGTTAACCCTGGGCTACACCTTC. This chain joins TRBV5-1 and TRBJ1-2; 7 bases agree with TRBD1. The V and J ends lost 0 bases and 8 bases, in that order; junction bases with no gene match: 13. Germline assignment: CDR1 SGHRS and CDR2 YFSETQ. The CDR3 has 16 amino acids.

The rearrangement links TRBV11-3 to TRBJ1-2; D not certain. V lost 2 bases to trimming and J lost 2 bases, with 6 bases between them. The germline V gene encodes CDR1 SGHNT and CDR2 YENEEA. The CDR3 covers 13 residues. In nucleotides, the CDR3 is TGTGCCAGCAGCTTAAGGCCGAACTATGGCTACACCTTC. Amino acids: CASSLRPNYGYTF.

The rearrangement uses TRBV6-4 and TRBJ2-1; 9 nucleotides align to TRBD2. The germline CDR1 and CDR2 sequences are MRHNA and SNTAGT. J was trimmed by 8 bases and V by 6 bases; bases with no gene match: 2. The CDR3 spans 12 residues. The CDR3 nucleotides are TGTGCCAGCAGCGCGGGAGGGGATGAGCAGTTCTTC. It translates to CASSAGGDEQFF.

The CDR3 sequence: CASTYLLNTEAFF. The DNA for the CDR3 is TGTGCCAGCACCTACCTATTGAACACTGAAGCTTTCTTT. The V call is TRBV7-2, the J call TRBJ1-1, with D unclear. V lost 7 bases and J lost 0, with 9 bases in between. Per germline, CDR1 SGHTA and CDR2 FQGNSA. The CDR3 runs to 13 residues.

This clone appeared a single time. V is TRBV7-8 and J is TRBJ2-7, with D uncertain. The V end was cut by 0 bases, the J end by 7 bases, with 7 bases between. Germline CDR1 is SGHVS and CDR2 is FQNEAQ. The CDR3 spans 12 residues. In DNA form, the CDR3 reads TGTGCCAGCAGCTTAGCACCCCGGGAGCAGTACTTC. This translates into CASSLAPREQYF.